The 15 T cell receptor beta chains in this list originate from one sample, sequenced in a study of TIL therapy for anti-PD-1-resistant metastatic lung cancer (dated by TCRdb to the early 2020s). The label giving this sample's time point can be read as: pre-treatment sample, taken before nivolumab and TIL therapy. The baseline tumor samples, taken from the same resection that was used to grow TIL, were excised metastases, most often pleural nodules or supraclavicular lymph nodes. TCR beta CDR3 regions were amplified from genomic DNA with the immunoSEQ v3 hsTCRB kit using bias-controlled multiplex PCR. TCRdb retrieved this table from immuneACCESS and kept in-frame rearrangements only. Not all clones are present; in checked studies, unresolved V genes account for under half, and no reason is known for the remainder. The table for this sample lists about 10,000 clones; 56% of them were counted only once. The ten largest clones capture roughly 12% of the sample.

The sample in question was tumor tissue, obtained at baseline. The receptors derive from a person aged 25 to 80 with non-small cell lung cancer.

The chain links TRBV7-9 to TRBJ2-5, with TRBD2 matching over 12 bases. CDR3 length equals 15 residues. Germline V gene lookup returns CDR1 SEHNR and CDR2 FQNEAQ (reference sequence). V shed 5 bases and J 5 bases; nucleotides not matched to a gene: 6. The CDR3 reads CASSPTSGGQETQYF. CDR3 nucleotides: TGTGCCAGCAGCCCGACTAGCGGGGGCCAGGAGACCCAGTACTTC.

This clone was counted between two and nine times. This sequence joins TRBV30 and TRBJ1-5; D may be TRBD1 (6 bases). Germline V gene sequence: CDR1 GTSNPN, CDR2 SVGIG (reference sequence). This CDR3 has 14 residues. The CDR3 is CAIPAWQGCQPQHF. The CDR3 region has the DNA TGTGCTATACCAGCCTGGCAGGGGTGCCAGCCCCAGCATTTT.

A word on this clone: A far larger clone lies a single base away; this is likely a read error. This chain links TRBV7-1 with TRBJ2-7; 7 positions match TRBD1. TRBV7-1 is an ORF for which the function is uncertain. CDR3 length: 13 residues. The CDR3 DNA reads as TGTGTCAGCAGCCTAGGACAGGCGTACGAGCAGTACTTC. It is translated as CVSSLGQAYEQYF.

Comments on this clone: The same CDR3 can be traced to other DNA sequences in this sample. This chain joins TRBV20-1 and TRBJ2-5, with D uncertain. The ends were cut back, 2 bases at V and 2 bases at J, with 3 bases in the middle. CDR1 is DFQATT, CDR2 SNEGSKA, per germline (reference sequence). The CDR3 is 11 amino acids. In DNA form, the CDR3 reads TGCAGTGCTAGAAATCAAGAGACCCAGTACTTC. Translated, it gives CSARNQETQYF.

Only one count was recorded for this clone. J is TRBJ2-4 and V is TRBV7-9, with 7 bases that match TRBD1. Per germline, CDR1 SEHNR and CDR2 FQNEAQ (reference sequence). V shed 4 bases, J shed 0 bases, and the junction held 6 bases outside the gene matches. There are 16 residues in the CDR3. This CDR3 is CASSSYRTGAKNIQYF. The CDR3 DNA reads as TGTGCCAGCAGCTCCTACCGGACAGGAGCCAAAAACATTCAGTACTTC.

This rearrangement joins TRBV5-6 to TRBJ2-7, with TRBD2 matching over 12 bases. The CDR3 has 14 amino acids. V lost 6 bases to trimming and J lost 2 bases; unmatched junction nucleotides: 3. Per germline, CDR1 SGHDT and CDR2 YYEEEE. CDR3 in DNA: TGTGCCAGCACCCTAGCGGGGGGGACCTACGAGCAGTACTTC. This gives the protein CASTLAGGTYEQYF.

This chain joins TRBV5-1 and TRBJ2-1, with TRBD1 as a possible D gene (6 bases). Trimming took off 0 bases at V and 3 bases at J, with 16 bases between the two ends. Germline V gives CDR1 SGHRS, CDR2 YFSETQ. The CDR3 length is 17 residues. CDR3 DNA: TGCGCCAGCAGCTTGGCTCTAAACCGGGACATCTACAATGAGCAGTTCTTC. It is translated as CASSLALNRDIYNEQFF.

CDR3 residues: CASSKDRGRAYEQYF. The CDR3 DNA reads TGTGCCAGCAGCAAAGATAGGGGGCGAGCCTACGAGCAGTACTTC. This chain connects TRBV21-1 to TRBJ2-7; the table's TRBD1 call for D was not verified on the DNA. TRBV21-1 is a pseudogene segment. The CDR3 sequence is 15 residues long.

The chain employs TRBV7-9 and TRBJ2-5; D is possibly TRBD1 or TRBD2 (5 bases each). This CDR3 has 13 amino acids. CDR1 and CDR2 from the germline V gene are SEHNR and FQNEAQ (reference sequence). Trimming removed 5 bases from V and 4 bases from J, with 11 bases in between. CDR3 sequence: CASSPVGGETQYF. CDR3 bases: TGTGCCAGCAGCCCCGTTGGGGGAGAGACCCAGTACTTC.

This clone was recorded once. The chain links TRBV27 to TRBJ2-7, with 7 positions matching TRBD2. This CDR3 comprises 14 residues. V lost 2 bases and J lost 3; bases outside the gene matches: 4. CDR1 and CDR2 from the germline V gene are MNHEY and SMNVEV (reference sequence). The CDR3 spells CASSLGRGGYEQYF. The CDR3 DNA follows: TGTGCCAGCAGTTTAGGTCGCGGGGGCTACGAGCAGTACTTC.

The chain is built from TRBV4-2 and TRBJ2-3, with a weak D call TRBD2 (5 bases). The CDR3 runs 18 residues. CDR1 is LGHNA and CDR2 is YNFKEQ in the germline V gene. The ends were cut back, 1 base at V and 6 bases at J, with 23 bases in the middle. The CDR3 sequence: CASSQVKSSGPEGDTQYF. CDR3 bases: TGTGCCAGCAGCCAAGTTAAATCGAGCGGCCCTGAAGGGGATACGCAGTATTTT.

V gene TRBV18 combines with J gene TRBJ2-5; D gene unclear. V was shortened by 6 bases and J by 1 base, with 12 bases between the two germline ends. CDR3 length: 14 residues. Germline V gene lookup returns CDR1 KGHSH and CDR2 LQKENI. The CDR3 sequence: CASSRRDIQETQYF. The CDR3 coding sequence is TGTGCCAGCTCCCGTAGAGACATCCAAGAGACCCAGTACTTC.

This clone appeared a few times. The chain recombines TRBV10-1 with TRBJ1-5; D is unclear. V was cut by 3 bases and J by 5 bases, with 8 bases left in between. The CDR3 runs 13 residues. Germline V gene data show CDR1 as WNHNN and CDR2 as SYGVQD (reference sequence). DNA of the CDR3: TGCGCCAGCAGTGAAGGATTGGATCAGCCCCAGCATTTT. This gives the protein CASSEGLDQPQHF.

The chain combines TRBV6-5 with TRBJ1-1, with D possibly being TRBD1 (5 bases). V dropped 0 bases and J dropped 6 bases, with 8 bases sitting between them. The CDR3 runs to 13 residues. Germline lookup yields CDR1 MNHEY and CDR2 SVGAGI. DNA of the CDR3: TGTGCCAGCAGTTACTCACCCAGGGCTGAAGCTTTCTTT. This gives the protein CASSYSPRAEAFF.

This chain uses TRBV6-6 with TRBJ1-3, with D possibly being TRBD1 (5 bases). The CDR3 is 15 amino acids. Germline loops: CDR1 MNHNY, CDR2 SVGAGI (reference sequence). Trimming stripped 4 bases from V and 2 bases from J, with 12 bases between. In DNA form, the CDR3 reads TGTGCCAGCAGTTTCTCGACAGAGACTGGAAACACCATATATTTT. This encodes CASSFSTETGNTIYF.